This is a list of T cell receptor beta chains from one sample in a study of blood T cell repertoires in COVID-19. The protocol was immunoSEQ multiplex PCR, while the TCRdb copy is restricted to in-frame clones and leaves out a portion. The sample yields around 170,000 clones, 65% to 90% seen once. The material sequenced was peripheral blood. The receptors derive from a man aged 50-60 years with active or convalescent COVID-19. The CDR3 runs from the conserved cysteine through the conserved F or W. D genes are given only for firm matches. Size is stated for part of the rows, as once, few or many counts, or as a class when the clone is expanded.

V,J,size,length,D,DNA,CDR3
TRBV4-1,TRBJ1-4,.,14,.,TGCGCCAGCACCCCTCCAGGCACTAATGAAAAACTGTTTTTT,CASTPPGTNEKLFF
TRBV6-2/TRBV6-3,TRBJ2-7,.,14,.,TGTGCCAGCAGCAGGAGGGTACCAACCTACGAGCAGTACTTC,CASSRRVPTYEQYF
TRBV19,TRBJ2-5,few,13,.,TGTGCCAGTAGTATTGGGAGACAAGAGACCCAGTACTTC,CASSIGRQETQYF
TRBV27,TRBJ2-7,.,16,TRBD1,TGTGCCAGCAGTTTATCGAGGAGCGGGACAGGGTGGGAGCAGTACTTC,CASSLSRSGTGWEQYF
TRBV30,TRBJ1-1,few,12,.,TGTGCCTGGACCCTCGCCGGCCCCGGGGCTTTCTTT,CAWTLAGPGAFF
TRBV28,TRBJ1-4,.,14,.,TGTGCCAGCAGCTTTAGACTGAGTAATGAAAAACTGTTTTTT,CASSFRLSNEKLFF
TRBV2,TRBJ2-5,.,14,.,TGTGCCAGCAGTGGCCGCTGGCGGGGAGAGACCCAGTACTTC,CASSGRWRGETQYF
TRBV9,TRBJ1-1,.,14,.,TGTGCCAGCAGCGTAGCAGTGGGGGCCACTGAAGCTTTCTTT,CASSVAVGATEAFF
TRBV6-5,TRBJ2-1,.,15,TRBD2,TGTGCCAGCAGTATCGGCGGGGGGGCCCCGGATGAGCAGTTCTTC,CASSIGGGAPDEQFF
TRBV19,TRBJ2-1,.,21,TRBD2,TGTGCCAGTAGTATAGACTACACCGGGACTAGCGGGGATGGTTCCTACAATGAGCAGTTCTTC,CASSIDYTGTSGDGSYNEQFF
TRBV27,TRBJ2-7,.,15,TRBD2,TGTGCCAGCAGGTTTAGCGGGGAGGCTACCTACGAGCAGTACTTC,CASRFSGEATYEQYF
TRBV19,TRBJ1-4,.,15,.,TGTGCCAGTAGTATCACATCCGCAACTAATGAAAAACTGTTTTTT,CASSITSATNEKLFF
TRBV30,TRBJ1-1,.,12,.,TGTGCCTGGAGTGCCTTCGGGTCTGAAGCTTTCTTT,CAWSAFGSEAFF
TRBV7-3,TRBJ2-7,.,14,.,TGTGCCAGCAGCCCCGGAGGCTTGGTCAACGAGCAGTACTTC,CASSPGGLVNEQYF
TRBV9,TRBJ2-3,.,15,.,TGTGCCAGCAGCCCCGACTGGGGCACCACAGATACGCAGTATTTT,CASSPDWGTTDTQYF
TRBV2,TRBJ2-2,.,15,TRBD2,TGTGCCAGCAGTGACCTAGGCGGGAGTACCGGGGAGCTGTTTTTT,CASSDLGGSTGELFF
TRBV19,TRBJ1-1,.,13,TRBD1,TGTGCCAGTAGTGCTACAGGGGGCACTGAAGCTTTCTTT,CASSATGGTEAFF
TRBV7-3,TRBJ2-6,.,17,.,TGTGCCAGCAGCCCACAGGGTGGGTCTACGGGGGCCAACGTCCTGACTTTC,CASSPQGGSTGANVLTF
TRBV7-9,TRBJ1-2,few,12,.,TGTGCCAGCAATTCCGGGGAAGGCGGCTACACCTTC,CASNSGEGGYTF
TRBV3-1/TRBV3-2,TRBJ2-3,once,17,TRBD2,TGTGCCAGCAGCCGGCTAGCTAGCGGGAGGGCCGAAGATACGCAGTATTTT,CASSRLASGRAEDTQYF